The subject of this entry is one T cell receptor (beta chain). Its cognate antigen is unknown. Primers included in the PCR were 60 Vbeta and 13 Jbeta primers. The repertoire was sequenced with immunoSEQ multiplex PCR; TCRdb's copy has only in-frame clones and lacks some. This repertoire shows about 160,000 clones, approximately 80% found once; its top ten account for 2.4%. The data are from a study of cytomegalovirus exposure and HLA in healthy donors. Regarding the study as a whole: When a later analysis compared HLA-associated TCR beta chains with equally common others, the HLA-associated chains turned out to be more clonally expanded and to have lower generation probabilities. Previous analysis showed most TCR beta V segments were productive about 90% or about 30% of the time. Beyond CMV serostatus, there was no information to go on about immune exposure. With DRB1 most and HLA-C fewest, TCR association rates differed between HLA loci in a later analysis.

V was pared by 4 bases and J by 4 bases, with 10 bases of the junction left unmatched. This CDR3 spans 16 amino acids. Germline loops: CDR1 MNHNY, CDR2 SVGAGI (reference sequence). The chain joins TRBV6-6 to TRBJ1-1; 9 nucleotides line up with TRBD1. The sample comprised PBMCs. The receptor was derived from a male donor in good health and CMV-seronegative. Here the CDR3 reads CASSLVPGQGLTEAFF. CDR3 DNA sequence: TGTGCCAGCAGTTTAGTACCGGGACAGGGTCTCACTGAAGCTTTCTTT.